Listed below are T cell receptor beta chains from one sample, sequenced in a study of PD-L1 blockade in urothelial cancer. Some clones are missing from TCRdb's copy, which holds only in-frame ones; the method was immunoSEQ multiplex PCR. The profile shows tens of thousands of clones, roughly nine tenths of them singletons. The sequencing here drew on PBMCs, taken around atezolizumab (anti-PD-L1) treatment. These receptors all stem from a woman aged 60-75 years with urothelial cancer. Each CDR3 is given with its conserved first and last residue. Each record gives: V gene, J gene, clone size, CDR3 protein. Clone size, where shown, is once, few, many, or a class for clones that have expanded.

V: TRBV4-3; J: TRBJ2-7; size: NA; CDR3: CASSLVGTSSEQYF
V: TRBV2; J: TRBJ2-4; size: NA; CDR3: CASRDGTSGTVKNIQYF
V: TRBV6-5; J: TRBJ2-7; size: NA; CDR3: CASQYERSSYEQYF
V: TRBV19; J: TRBJ1-2; size: NA; CDR3: CASSTRDTYGYTF
V: TRBV9; J: TRBJ2-3; size: NA; CDR3: CASSVAAGVDTQYF
V: TRBV7-8; J: TRBJ1-5; size: once; CDR3: CASSLGQLNQPQHF
V: TRBV28; J: TRBJ2-1; size: NA; CDR3: CASSSLSPGLAGGSRDEQFF
V: TRBV6-6; J: TRBJ2-7; size: NA; CDR3: CASISQHSPPYEQYF
V: TRBV5-8; J: TRBJ2-1; size: NA; CDR3: CASSLGIAGSYNEQFF
V: TRBV6-1; J: TRBJ1-2; size: NA; CDR3: CASSESLGQSTYGYTF
V: TRBV9; J: TRBJ2-7; size: NA; CDR3: CASSAGGLAYAEQYF
V: TRBV11-3; J: TRBJ1-2; size: NA; CDR3: CASSLTRTGRSGYTF
V: TRBV27; J: TRBJ1-4; size: NA; CDR3: CASSPGGTIFSNEKLFF
V: TRBV7-2; J: TRBJ2-1; size: NA; CDR3: CASSPGQQRKQFF
V: TRBV5-1; J: TRBJ1-2; size: NA; CDR3: CASSLSQGAGGYTF
V: TRBV19; J: TRBJ2-5; size: NA; CDR3: CASSIGQGRIRNQETQYF
V: TRBV27; J: TRBJ2-3; size: NA; CDR3: CASSPWDRLTDTQYF
V: TRBV10-1; J: TRBJ2-7; size: NA; CDR3: CASSQQSNTYEQYF
V: TRBV6-6; J: TRBJ1-1; size: NA; CDR3: CASSGRLTGAGEAFF
V: TRBV27; J: TRBJ1-1; size: NA; CDR3: CASSYAGSNTEAFF
V: TRBV6-1; J: TRBJ2-2; size: NA; CDR3: CASSARGLAVNTGELFF
V: TRBV28; J: TRBJ1-1; size: NA; CDR3: CASSLWTGGAGGEAFF
V: TRBV7-2; J: TRBJ1-2; size: NA; CDR3: CASSGGLGGGGYTF
V: TRBV6-4; J: TRBJ2-1; size: few; CDR3: CASRRDSSYNEQFF
V: TRBV28; J: TRBJ2-3; size: once; CDR3: CASSLSTGGVDTQYF
V: TRBV7-8; J: TRBJ2-7; size: NA; CDR3: CASSLSAGTNGPGQYF
V: TRBV4-2; J: TRBJ1-5; size: once; CDR3: CASSQDRANQPQHF
V: TRBV5-5; J: TRBJ2-5; size: NA; CDR3: CASSLGQGWETQYF
V: TRBV29-1; J: TRBJ1-1; size: few; CDR3: CSGEGQWGTEAFF
V: TRBV11-3; J: TRBJ1-1; size: NA; CDR3: CASSSSRDRNTEAFF
V: TRBV6-1; J: TRBJ2-2; size: NA; CDR3: CATRLGPNTGELFF
V: TRBV7-3; J: TRBJ2-1; size: NA; CDR3: CASSLRQKSSYNEQFF
V: TRBV4-3; J: TRBJ2-3; size: NA; CDR3: CASSQDVVAGGLTDTQYF
V: TRBV2; J: TRBJ2-1; size: NA; CDR3: CASSEARSEQFF
V: TRBV7-2; J: TRBJ2-7; size: NA; CDR3: CASSSTGTGKIEQYF
V: TRBV19; J: TRBJ1-2; size: NA; CDR3: CASSMGGQTPNYGYTF
V: TRBV20-1; J: TRBJ1-2; size: NA; CDR3: CSATDGNGYTF
V: TRBV6-5; J: TRBJ1-1; size: NA; CDR3: CASSRSGLNTEAFF
V: TRBV11-3; J: TRBJ2-2; size: NA; CDR3: CASSYEQGWDTGELFF
V: TRBV5-1; J: TRBJ2-1; size: NA; CDR3: CASSLAFLAGNNEQFF
V: TRBV15; J: TRBJ2-7; size: NA; CDR3: CATSRVGSLDEQYF
V: TRBV7-3; J: TRBJ2-1; size: NA; CDR3: CASSLDRRDEQFF
V: TRBV7-6; J: TRBJ2-5; size: NA; CDR3: CASSLDPGGQETQYF
V: TRBV5-1; J: TRBJ2-2; size: NA; CDR3: CASSLTHGPGELFF
V: TRBV5-6; J: TRBJ1-6; size: NA; CDR3: CASSGVRANSPLHF
V: TRBV5-8; J: TRBJ2-7; size: NA; CDR3: CASSFRSDRGGYEQYF
V: TRBV7-9; J: TRBJ2-7; size: NA; CDR3: CASSSATGGGYEQYF
V: TRBV9; J: TRBJ2-1; size: NA; CDR3: CASSLNNEQFF
V: TRBV18; J: TRBJ1-1; size: NA; CDR3: CASSPPRDRGLGTEAFF